This TCR beta chain was profiled in a study of T-cell reconstitution after alpha-beta-depleted transplantation in children. Germline V gives CDR1 SGHRS, CDR2 YFSETQ. Trimming left V 0 bases short and J 2 bases short, with 8 bases between. This CDR3 contains 14 residues. This clonotype was picked up many times. The TCRbeta library incorporated unique molecular identifiers. TCRdb analysed the PCR reads with MiXCR anew, one entry per CDR3 protein. Here the sample spans roughly 200,000 distinct CDR3 sequences, about 6.3% being singletons. The chain combines TRBV5-1 with TRBJ2-5; D is unresolved. The source of this sequence is a human donor who donated a stem cell graft to a child with Wiskott-Aldrich syndrome. The sample consisted of PBMCs from the stem cell graft donor, taken from the stem cell graft. The CDR3 DNA sequence: TGCGCCAGCAGCTTGGCACAGCTTCAAGAGACCCAGTACTTC. Its protein product is CASSLAQLQETQYF.